This T cell receptor beta chain was observed in a study of PD-1 blockade in classical Hodgkin lymphoma. Background on the study: Intravenous infusions of nivolumab 3 mg/kg reached patients every 2 weeks.

Regarding the study as a whole: By C4D1 there was a significant rise in CD4+ TCR diversity but not in CD8+ TCR diversity.

This CDR3 has 13 residues. Trimming removed 2 bases at V and 7 bases at J, with 9 bases between. Per the germline V gene, CDR1 is SGHTA and CDR2 is FQGNSA. As regards this clone: What it recognizes is unknown.

Repertoires were generated with immunoSEQ multiplex PCR, while TCRdb's copy carries only in-frame clones and drops some. The table has about 25,000 clones, about 80% seen once. Each patient's relapse followed autologous stem cell transplantation, and brentuximab vedotin exposure varied. Relapsed/refractory classical Hodgkin lymphoma patients had complete, partial or progressive responses. This chain links TRBV7-2 with TRBJ1-5; TRBD1 might be the D (6 bases). Sequenced here: peripheral blood mononuclear cells (PBMCs), sampled before the second cycle of nivolumab. This TCR was recovered from a human donor with classical Hodgkin lymphoma. The CDR3 sequence is CASSLTGTQPQHF. The CDR3 nucleotides are TGTGCCAGCAGCTTAACAGGGACCCAGCCCCAGCATTTT.